One and the same sample provided the 18 T cell receptor beta chains below, sequenced in a study of blood T cell repertoires in COVID-19. The protocol was immunoSEQ multiplex PCR, while the TCRdb copy is restricted to in-frame clones and leaves out a portion. The table includes 250,000 to 300,000 clones, 75% to 95% detected once. The sequenced sample consisted of PBMCs or T cells enriched from blood (not recorded which). These receptors all stem from a woman aged 25 to 45 who had recovered from COVID-19.

This clone has a handful of counts. The CDR3 DNA sequence: TGTGCCAGCAGCTTAACGCCCCGACTGGATGGGGCACACGGTACGCAGTATTTT. Translated: CASSLTPRLDGAHGTQYF. V usage is TRBV7-3 and J usage is TRBJ2-3; perhaps TRBD1 as D (5 bases). This CDR3 comprises 18 residues. Per the germline V gene, CDR1 is SGHTA and CDR2 is FQGTGA. Trimming cost V 0 bases and J 8 bases, with 24 bases left between them.

The V call is TRBV2, the J call TRBJ1-5; D gene ambiguous. The CDR3 length is 13 residues. V shed 2 bases and J shed 0 bases, with 2 bases lying between them. From germline, CDR1 is SNHLY and CDR2 FYNNEI. CDR3 sequence (DNA): TGTGCCAGCAGTGAACGTAGCAATCAGCCCCAGCATTTT. Protein product: CASSERSNQPQHF.

This clone was observed once. The CDR3 bases are TGTGCCAGCGGCAAAATAGCGGGAGGTTACAATGAGCAGTTCTTC. As protein: CASGKIAGGYNEQFF. This chain connects TRBV28 to TRBJ2-1, with 10 positions matching TRBD2. Germline CDR1 reads MDHEN; CDR2 reads SYDVKM. The junction had 8 bases not matched to a gene; V was cut back by 8 bases and J by 4 bases. This CDR3 spans 15 amino acids.

This rearrangement joins TRBV18 to TRBJ2-3; 9 nucleotides agree with TRBD1. The V and J ends lost 6 bases and 4 bases, in that order; junction bases with no gene match: 11. Looked up from germline, CDR1 is KGHSH and CDR2 is LQKENI. The CDR3 runs 16 residues. DNA of the CDR3: TGTGCCAGCTCGCTCCGGGACAGGGTAACGGCAGATACGCAGTATTTT. Protein product: CASSLRDRVTADTQYF. The whole variable domain, filled in from reference TRBV18 and TRBJ2-3, reads NAGVMQNPRHLVRRRGQEARLRCSPMKGHSHVYWYRQLPEEGLKFMVYLQKENIIDESGMPKERFSAEFPKEGPSILRIQQVVRGDSAAYFCASSLRDRVTADTQYFGPGTRLTVL.

The chain links TRBV11-2 to TRBJ1-1; D possibly corresponds to TRBD1 (5 bases). The CDR3 consists of 11 residues. Trimming pared 4 bases from V and 6 bases from J, leaving 6 bases between. Per the germline V gene, CDR1 is SGHAT and CDR2 is FQNNGV. The CDR3 DNA follows: TGTGCCAGCAGCTCGGGGGCTGAAGCTTTCTTT. Protein: CASSSGAEAFF.

The chain has TRBV11-2 and TRBJ2-1, with D perhaps matching TRBD1 (5 bases). Per germline, CDR1 SGHAT and CDR2 FQNNGV. The CDR3 loop spans 16 amino acids. Trimming pared 3 bases from V and 3 bases from J, leaving 15 bases between. The CDR3 region is CASSFGQDRFYNEQFF. The CDR3 coding sequence is TGTGCCAGCAGCTTCGGACAAGACCGGTTCTACAATGAGCAGTTCTTC.

The chain joins TRBV2 to TRBJ2-1; possibly TRBD1 for D (5 bases). The germline V gene has CDR1 SNHLY and CDR2 FYNNEI. Trimming pared 4 bases from V and 15 bases from J, leaving 13 bases between. The CDR3 sequence is 11 residues long. The CDR3 spells CASSGDSFLFF. Here the CDR3 DNA reads TGTGCCAGCAGTGGAGACAGTTTTCTGTTCTTC.

This chain connects TRBV7-9 to TRBJ1-3, with D unresolved. Germline CDR1 SEHNR, CDR2 FQNEAQ (reference sequence). With 5 bases removed from V and 1 base from J, the gap between germline ends came to 12 bases. The CDR3 is made up of 15 amino acids. The CDR3 loop reads CASSPLEGSGNTIYF. The CDR3 nucleotides read TGTGCCAGCAGCCCCCTTGAGGGATCTGGAAACACCATATATTTT. The full variable domain, rest sourced from reference TRBV7-9 and TRBJ1-3, is DTGVSQNPRHKITKRGQNVTFRCDPISEHNRLYWYRQTLGQGPEFLTYFQNEAQLEKSRLLSDRFSAERPKGSFSTLEIQRTEQGDSAMYLCASSPLEGSGNTIYFGEGSWLTVV.

The gene calls are TRBV7-6 and TRBJ2-7; 10 bases fit TRBD2. CDR1 is SGHVS, CDR2 FNYEAQ, per germline. The CDR3 consists of 17 residues. V lost 1 base to trimming and J lost 2 bases; unmatched junction nucleotides: 8. The CDR3 reads CASSLGPGLAIPYEQYF. CDR3 nucleotides: TGTGCCAGCAGCTTAGGACCGGGACTAGCGATTCCCTACGAGCAGTACTTC.

The rearrangement links TRBV10-3 to TRBJ2-1, with 8 bases matching TRBD1. Trimming cost V 7 bases and J 2 bases; bases outside gene matches: 7. This CDR3 comprises 15 residues. CDR1 and CDR2 (germline): ENHRY, SYGVKD. The CDR3 DNA reads as TGTGCCATCAAAGACAGGGGAACCCCCTACAATGAGCAGTTCTTC. Residues: CAIKDRGTPYNEQFF.

The CDR3 sequence is CASSLLSGAGELFF. The CDR3 DNA reads as TGTGCCAGCAGCTTATTGTCGGGGGCCGGGGAGCTGTTTTTT. This chain connects TRBV5-8 to TRBJ2-2; TRBD2 is a possible D gene (6 bases). The CDR3 spans 14 residues. From germline, CDR1 is SGHTS and CDR2 YDEGEE. Trimming shortened V by 2 bases and J by 6 bases, and 11 bases separated the two germline ends.

The table lists this clone with a few counts. This chain uses TRBV11-3 with TRBJ2-7, with 10 bases lining up with TRBD1. With 5 bases clipped from V and 3 bases from J, the junction kept 4 bases outside the gene matches. CDR3 size: 14 residues. The germline CDR1 and CDR2 sequences are SGHNT and YENEEA. In nucleotides, the CDR3 is TGTGCCAGCAGCGACGGGACAGGGGTCTACGAGCAGTACTTC. It yields the protein CASSDGTGVYEQYF.

The V call is TRBV9, the J call TRBJ2-2; a possible D gene is TRBD1 (5 bases). The length of the CDR3 is 16 residues. The V gene lost 0 bases and the J gene lost 3 bases, with 12 bases spanning the gap. CDR1 and CDR2 from the germline V gene are SGDLS and YYNGEE. The CDR3 nucleotides read TGTGCCAGCAGCGTAGAACCAGGGTATTACACCGGGGAGCTGTTTTTT. Protein product: CASSVEPGYYTGELFF.

The chain carries TRBV20-1 and TRBJ1-6; D unclear. Germline V lookup: CDR1 DFQATT, CDR2 SNEGSKA (reference sequence). Trimming removed 3 bases at V and 7 bases at J, with 16 bases between. The CDR3 contains 15 residues. The CDR3 DNA reads as TGCAGTGCTAGTTTGCTTGGCCCGGGGAATTCACCCCTCCACTTT. Protein: CSASLLGPGNSPLHF.

The V call is TRBV5-1, the J call TRBJ1-4, with D perhaps matching TRBD1 (6 bases). The CDR3 is made up of 14 amino acids. The V end was cut by 1 base, the J end by 8 bases, with 12 bases between. The germline CDR1 and CDR2 sequences are SGHRS and YFSETQ. CDR3 region: CASSLRGGIEKLFF. The CDR3 bases are TGCGCCAGCAGCTTGAGAGGGGGAATAGAAAAACTGTTTTTT.

The chain employs TRBV5-1 and TRBJ1-5; possibly TRBD1 for D (5 bases). CDR3 length: 13 amino acids. Germline CDR1 SGHRS, CDR2 YFSETQ. Deletions cut 5 bases from V and 3 bases from J, with 9 bases between. The CDR3 loop is CASRLTDNQPQHF. CDR3 sequence (DNA): TGCGCCAGCAGACTGACAGACAATCAGCCCCAGCATTTT.

This clone was recorded only once. The gene calls are TRBV28 and TRBJ1-4; tentatively, D is TRBD1 (6 bases). This CDR3 comprises 15 residues. Germline V lookup: CDR1 MDHEN, CDR2 SYDVKM. Trimming cost V 4 bases and J 3 bases, with 12 bases left between them. The CDR3 reads CASSSGQPANEKLFF. In DNA form, the CDR3 reads TGTGCCAGCAGTTCAGGACAGCCTGCTAATGAAAAACTGTTTTTT. Full variable domain (remainder filled in from reference TRBV28 and TRBJ1-4): DVKVTQSSRYLVKRTGEKVFLECVQDMDHENMFWYRQDPGLGLRLIYFSYDVKMKEKGDIPEGYSVSREKKERFSLILESASTNQTSMYLCASSSGQPANEKLFFGSGTQLSVL.

The chain is built from TRBV24-1 and TRBJ1-5; unclear D gene. Germline CDR1 KGHDR, CDR2 SFDVKD. The V end was cut by 6 bases, the J end by 5 bases, with 10 bases between. The CDR3 consists of 13 residues. The CDR3 DNA follows: TGTGCCACCAGTAGGCGGAATGATCAGCCCCAGCATTTT. Translation: CATSRRNDQPQHF.